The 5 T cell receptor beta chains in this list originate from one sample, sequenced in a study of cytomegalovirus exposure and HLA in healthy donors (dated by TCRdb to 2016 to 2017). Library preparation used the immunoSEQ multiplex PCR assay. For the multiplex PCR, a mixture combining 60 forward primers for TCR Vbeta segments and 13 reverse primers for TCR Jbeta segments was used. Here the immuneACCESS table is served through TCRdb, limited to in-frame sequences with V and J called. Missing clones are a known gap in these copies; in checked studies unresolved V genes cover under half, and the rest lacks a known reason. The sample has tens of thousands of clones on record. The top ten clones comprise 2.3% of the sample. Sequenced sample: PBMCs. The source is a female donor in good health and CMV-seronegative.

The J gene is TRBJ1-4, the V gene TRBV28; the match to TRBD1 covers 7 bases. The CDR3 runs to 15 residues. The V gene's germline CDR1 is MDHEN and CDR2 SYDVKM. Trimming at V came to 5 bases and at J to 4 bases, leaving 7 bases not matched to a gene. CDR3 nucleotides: TGTGCCAGCAGTACGACAGGGTCGGTTAATGAAAAACTGTTTTTT. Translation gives CASSTTGSVNEKLFF. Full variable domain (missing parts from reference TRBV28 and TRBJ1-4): DVKVTQSSRYLVKRTGEKVFLECVQDMDHENMFWYRQDPGLGLRLIYFSYDVKMKEKGDIPEGYSVSREKKERFSLILESASTNQTSMYLCASSTTGSVNEKLFFGSGTQLSVL.

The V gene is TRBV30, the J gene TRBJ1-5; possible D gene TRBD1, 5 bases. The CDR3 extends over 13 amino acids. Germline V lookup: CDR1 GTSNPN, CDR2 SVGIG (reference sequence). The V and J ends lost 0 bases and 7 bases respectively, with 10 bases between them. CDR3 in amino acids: CAWSVRGQQPQHF. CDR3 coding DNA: TGTGCCTGGAGTGTACGTGGACAACAGCCCCAGCATTTT.

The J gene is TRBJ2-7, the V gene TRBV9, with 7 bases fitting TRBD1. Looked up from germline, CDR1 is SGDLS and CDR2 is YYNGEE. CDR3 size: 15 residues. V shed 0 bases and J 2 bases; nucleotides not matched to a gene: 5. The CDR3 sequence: CASSVEWGQTYEQYF. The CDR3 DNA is TGTGCCAGCAGCGTAGAGTGGGGACAGACCTACGAGCAGTACTTC.

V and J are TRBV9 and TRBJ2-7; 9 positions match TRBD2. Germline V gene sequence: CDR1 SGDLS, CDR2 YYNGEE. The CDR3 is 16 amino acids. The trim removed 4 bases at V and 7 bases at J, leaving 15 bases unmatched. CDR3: CASSPTRREGQLEQYF. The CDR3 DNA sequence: TGTGCCAGCAGCCCTACCCGGCGGGAGGGCCAACTTGAGCAGTACTTC.

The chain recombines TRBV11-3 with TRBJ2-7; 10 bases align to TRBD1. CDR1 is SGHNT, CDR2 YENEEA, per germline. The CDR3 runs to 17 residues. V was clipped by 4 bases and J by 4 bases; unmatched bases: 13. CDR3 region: CASSSDVLGQGFYEQYF. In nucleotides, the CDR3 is TGTGCCAGCAGCTCTGACGTTCTGGGACAGGGGTTTTACGAGCAGTACTTC.